A single sample is the source of the 28 T cell receptor beta chains below, sequenced in a study of siplizumab effects on memory and regulatory T cells. This table comes from immunoSEQ multiplex PCR, and its TCRdb copy is limited to in-frame clones, with some not included. This sample has more than 85,000 clones, with 94% found just once. The sequenced material came from Tregs sorted from blood. The receptors shown here come from a human donor in good health.

This chain joins TRBV6-5 and TRBJ2-2; maybe TRBD1 (5 bases). Germline assignment: CDR1 MNHEY and CDR2 SVGAGI. V lost 8 bases to trimming and J lost 6 bases, with 19 bases between them. This CDR3 is built from 15 residues. The CDR3 region has the DNA TGTGCCAGCGAGTGGTCCAGGGTATTGGCCGGGGAGCTGTTTTTT. Residues: CASEWSRVLAGELFF.

This clone was picked up a small number of times. The chain combines TRBV30 with TRBJ1-5; D unresolved. Germline lookup yields CDR1 GTSNPN and CDR2 SVGIG (reference sequence). This CDR3 has 13 amino acids. The V gene lost 2 bases and the J gene lost 6 bases, with 11 bases spanning the gap. The CDR3 here is CAWSPGSSQPQHF. The CDR3 DNA sequence: TGTGCCTGGAGTCCGGGAAGCTCTCAGCCCCAGCATTTT.

This chain connects TRBV14 to TRBJ2-3; possibly TRBD2 for D (6 bases). The germline V and J ends were trimmed by 4 bases and 2 bases, with 19 bases remaining between them. Germline V lookup: CDR1 SGHDN, CDR2 FVKESK. The CDR3 is 17 residues long. Written as DNA, the CDR3 is TGTGCCAGCAGCCCCCCTTGGCGGGACCCGTACACAGATACGCAGTATTTT. The encoded protein is CASSPPWRDPYTDTQYF.

The rearrangement joins TRBV28 to TRBJ1-3; D remains ambiguous. Germline loops: CDR1 MDHEN, CDR2 SYDVKM. This CDR3 region has 13 residues. The V end lost 1 base, the J end lost 9 bases, and 10 bases lay between the germline ends. The chain's CDR3 is CASSLSGIGTIYF. The CDR3 DNA is TGTGCCAGCAGTTTATCTGGGATCGGCACCATATATTTT.

The rearrangement uses TRBV11-2 and TRBJ2-7; 13 bases align to TRBD2. The germline CDR1 and CDR2 sequences are SGHAT and FQNNGV. With 4 bases clipped from V and 4 bases from J, the junction kept 4 bases outside the gene matches. The CDR3 is 15 amino acids. The CDR3 DNA reads TGTGCCAGCAGCTCCCGACTAGCGGGAGGTTACGAGCAGTACTTC. Translation gives CASSSRLAGGYEQYF. The whole variable domain, filled in from reference TRBV11-2 and TRBJ2-7, reads EAGVAQSPRYKIIEKRQSVAFWCNPISGHATLYWYQQILGQGPKLLIQFQNNGVVDDSQLPKDRFSAERLKGVDSTLKIQPAKLEDSAVYLCASSSRLAGGYEQYFGPGTRLTVT.

The chain uses TRBV5-4 and TRBJ2-7, with 7 bases identical to TRBD2. Losses at the gene ends were 4 bases for V and 0 bases for J; bases not matched to a gene: 7. The germline CDR1 and CDR2 sequences are SGHNT and YYREEE (reference sequence). The CDR3 length is 15 residues. The CDR3 spells CASSKAGPYSYEQYF. In nucleotides, the CDR3 is TGTGCCAGCAGCAAAGCGGGGCCTTACTCCTACGAGCAGTACTTC.

This rearrangement joins TRBV6-6 to TRBJ1-1; 8 bases are a match to TRBD1. The CDR3 spans 14 residues. Germline-derived CDR1 and CDR2 are MNHNY and SVGAGI (reference sequence). V was pared by 1 base and J by 5 bases, with 3 bases of the junction left unmatched. CDR3 DNA sequence: TGTGCCAGCAGTTACTTCGGACAGGGAACTGAAGCTTTCTTT. Translated: CASSYFGQGTEAFF.

The chain joins TRBV5-1 to TRBJ2-7, with TRBD1 matching over 7 bases. The V segment lost 0 bases and the J segment 5 bases; nucleotides outside the gene matches: 5. The germline gives CDR1 SGHRS, CDR2 YFSETQ. The CDR3 is made up of 14 amino acids. The CDR3 bases are TGCGCCAGCAGCTTGGGGGGACAGAGCCACGAGCAGTACTTC. Translated, it gives CASSLGGQSHEQYF.

The chain combines TRBV6-5 with TRBJ2-5; D is undetermined. The CDR3 spans 14 residues. Germline CDR1 reads MNHEY; CDR2 reads SVGAGI. With 4 bases removed from V and 1 base from J, the gap between germline ends came to 10 bases. The CDR3 DNA is TGTGCCAGCAGTTTCCTGAGAAGCCAAGAGACCCAGTACTTC. Translated, it gives CASSFLRSQETQYF.

The rearrangement links TRBV9 to TRBJ1-4; no definite D call. Germline loops: CDR1 SGDLS, CDR2 YYNGEE. The CDR3 contains 11 residues. V was cut by 7 bases and J by 7 bases, with 8 bases left in between. CDR3 amino acids: CASGPPEKLFF. CDR3 sequence (DNA): TGTGCCAGCGGGCCACCTGAAAAACTGTTTTTT.

The rearrangement joins TRBV7-8 to TRBJ2-3, with 11 bases fitting TRBD2. Trimming took 3 bases from V and 2 from J; bases not matched to a gene: 4. CDR3 length: 16 amino acids. The germline CDR1 and CDR2 sequences are SGHVS and FQNEAQ. The CDR3 spells CASSFLAGGYTDTQYF. The CDR3 DNA reads as TGTGCCAGCAGCTTTTTAGCGGGAGGGTACACAGATACGCAGTATTTT.

This clone has only one observation. The rearrangement uses TRBV6-5 and TRBJ1-3; 7 bases are shared with TRBD1. Germline V gene lookup returns CDR1 MNHEY and CDR2 SVGAGI. The CDR3 is made up of 14 amino acids. With 6 bases clipped from V and 3 bases from J, the junction kept 5 bases outside the gene matches. CDR3 in DNA: TGTGCCAGCAGGGTCGGGACAGTTGGAAACACCATATATTTT. This translates into CASRVGTVGNTIYF.

This chain uses TRBV7-3 with TRBJ2-1, with 7 nucleotides matching TRBD1. This CDR3 comprises 15 residues. In germline, CDR1 is SGHTA, CDR2 FQGTGA. Unmatched junction bases numbered 9, after V lost 4 bases and J lost 6 bases. CDR3 DNA sequence: TGTGCCAGCAGCTGGGACAGAACCCGAAGCAATGAGCAGTTCTTC. Its protein product is CASSWDRTRSNEQFF.

The J gene is TRBJ2-3, the V gene TRBV28; D uncertain. CDR3 length: 12 amino acids. V was pared by 7 bases and J by 6 bases, with 11 bases between. CDR1 MDHEN and CDR2 SYDVKM come from the germline V gene. The CDR3 coding sequence is TGTGCCAGCAAGGAGATTCGGGATACGCAGTATTTT. The encoded protein is CASKEIRDTQYF.

The rearrangement joins TRBV9 to TRBJ2-7; tentative D call: TRBD2 (6 bases). Germline V gene lookup returns CDR1 SGDLS and CDR2 YYNGEE. This CDR3 is built from 12 residues. Trimming cost V 4 bases and J 7 bases, with 12 bases left between them. CDR3 in amino acids: CASSLSGGEQYF. The CDR3 DNA sequence: TGTGCCAGCAGCCTCTCTGGGGGGGAGCAGTACTTC.

The chain employs TRBV7-6 and TRBJ2-4; perhaps D is TRBD1 or TRBD2 (5 bases each). V shed 5 bases and J shed 3 bases, with 17 bases lying between them. This CDR3 region has 16 residues. The germline gives CDR1 SGHVS, CDR2 FNYEAQ. This CDR3 reads CASSPSWGSGKNIQYF. The CDR3 nucleotides read TGTGCCAGCAGCCCCTCGTGGGGGTCGGGCAAAAACATTCAGTACTTC. The variable domain in full, completed from reference TRBV7-6 and TRBJ2-4, reads GAGVSQSPRYKVTKRGQDVALRCDPISGHVSLYWYRQALGQGPEFLTYFNYEAQQDKSGLPNDRFSAERPEGSISTLTIQRTEQRDSAMYRCASSPSWGSGKNIQYFGAGTRLSVL.

The gene calls are TRBV11-2 and TRBJ1-3; no definite D call. The CDR3 contains 17 residues. Trimming left V 0 bases short and J 0 bases short, with 12 bases between. The germline V gene encodes CDR1 SGHAT and CDR2 FQNNGV. The CDR3 reads CASSLEKTGISGNTIYF. CDR3 DNA sequence: TGTGCCAGCAGCTTAGAGAAAACGGGGATCTCTGGAAACACCATATATTTT.

The genes are TRBV15 and TRBJ2-7; tentatively, D is TRBD1 (5 bases). V gave up 0 bases and J gave up 2 bases, with 8 bases separating them. The CDR3 consists of 14 residues. Germline CDR1 reads LNHNV; CDR2 reads YYDKDF (reference sequence). The CDR3 protein is CATSRDMGPYEQYF. The CDR3 DNA is TGTGCCACCAGCAGAGATATGGGGCCCTACGAGCAGTACTTC.

The J gene is TRBJ2-6, the V gene TRBV19; D is perhaps TRBD1 (5 bases). Germline-derived CDR1 and CDR2 are LNHDA and SQIVND (reference sequence). The CDR3 runs 13 residues. V was pared by 5 bases and J by 4 bases, with 6 bases between. CDR3 sequence: CASSPGGANVLTF. The CDR3 region has the DNA TGTGCCAGTAGTCCAGGGGGGGCCAACGTCCTGACTTTC.

The chain is built from TRBV4-2 and TRBJ2-1; weak D call: TRBD2 (6 bases). This CDR3 has 16 amino acids. Germline V CDR1 and CDR2: LGHNA, YNFKEQ. Trimming pared 1 base from V and 3 bases from J, leaving 13 bases between. The CDR3 loop reads CASSQVPGVVYNEQFF. CDR3 DNA sequence: TGTGCCAGCAGCCAAGTCCCGGGAGTGGTCTACAATGAGCAGTTCTTC.

The V call is TRBV5-6, the J call TRBJ2-5; 8 bases match TRBD2. The CDR3 is 14 amino acids. Germline CDR1 and CDR2: SGHDT and YYEEEE. V lost 1 base to trimming and J lost 10 bases; unmatched junction nucleotides: 9. Here the CDR3 DNA reads TGTGCCAGCAGCTTGTCGCTAAGGCGGGGGGTCCAGTACTTC. This encodes CASSLSLRRGVQYF.

V usage is TRBV7-2 and J usage is TRBJ1-5; D perhaps matches TRBD1 (5 bases). Germline V gene sequence: CDR1 SGHTA, CDR2 FQGNSA. The CDR3 covers 17 residues. Trimming removed 5 bases at V and 6 bases at J, with 23 bases between. CDR3 nucleotides: TGTGCCAGCAGCCCTCGTGTTGGGGGTAAATGGAGTCAGCCCCAGCATTTT. It yields the protein CASSPRVGGKWSQPQHF.

This clone was seen once. V is TRBV2 and J is TRBJ1-6; D gene ambiguous. V lost 0 bases, J lost 6 bases, and 9 bases lay in between. The germline CDR1 and CDR2 sequences are SNHLY and FYNNEI. This CDR3 region has 15 residues. CDR3 region: CASSEAIRTNSPLHF. In DNA, the CDR3 is TGTGCCAGCAGTGAAGCGATCAGGACTAATTCACCCCTCCACTTT.

The chain is built from TRBV28 and TRBJ1-1; the D is unclear. Trimming left V 8 bases short and J 4 bases short, with 11 bases between. In germline, CDR1 is MDHEN, CDR2 SYDVKM. There are 12 residues in the CDR3. The CDR3 here is CASLREGTEAFF. Written as DNA, the CDR3 is TGTGCCAGCCTGAGGGAGGGCACTGAAGCTTTCTTT.

The chain uses TRBV13 and TRBJ2-7; TRBD1 is a possible D gene (6 bases). CDR3 size: 16 residues. Trimming removed 3 bases at V and 2 bases at J, with 17 bases between. Germline V lookup: CDR1 PRHDT, CDR2 FYEKMQ (reference sequence). Here the CDR3 reads CASSFVQGITTYEQYF. Written as DNA, the CDR3 is TGTGCCAGCAGCTTCGTACAGGGAATTACGACCTACGAGCAGTACTTC.

The rearrangement uses TRBV9 and TRBJ2-3; 9 bases agree with TRBD2. Germline lookup yields CDR1 SGDLS and CDR2 YYNGEE. The CDR3 totals 17 residues. Trimming cost V 0 bases and J 2 bases; bases outside gene matches: 7. The CDR3: CASSVGLSGSNTDTQYF. CDR3 nucleotides: TGTGCCAGCAGCGTAGGCCTTAGCGGGAGTAACACAGATACGCAGTATTTT.

The CDR3 region is CASRTTGGTGNTIYF. In nucleotides, the CDR3 is TGTGCCAGCAGAACAACAGGGGGAACTGGAAACACCATATATTTT. The V gene is TRBV4-2, the J gene TRBJ1-3, with 8 bases fitting TRBD1. The CDR3 runs 15 residues. The V segment lost 6 bases and the J segment 2 bases; nucleotides outside the gene matches: 6. Germline V gene lookup returns CDR1 LGHNA and CDR2 YNFKEQ.

The V and J genes are TRBV28 and TRBJ1-2, with D perhaps TRBD1 (6 bases). The CDR3 covers 12 residues. Germline assignment: CDR1 MDHEN and CDR2 SYDVKM. The V end lost 6 bases, the J end lost 5 bases, and 10 bases lay between the germline ends. Here the CDR3 DNA reads TGTGCCAGCAGAGGGGGAAGTTATGGCTACACCTTC. This sequence encodes CASRGGSYGYTF.